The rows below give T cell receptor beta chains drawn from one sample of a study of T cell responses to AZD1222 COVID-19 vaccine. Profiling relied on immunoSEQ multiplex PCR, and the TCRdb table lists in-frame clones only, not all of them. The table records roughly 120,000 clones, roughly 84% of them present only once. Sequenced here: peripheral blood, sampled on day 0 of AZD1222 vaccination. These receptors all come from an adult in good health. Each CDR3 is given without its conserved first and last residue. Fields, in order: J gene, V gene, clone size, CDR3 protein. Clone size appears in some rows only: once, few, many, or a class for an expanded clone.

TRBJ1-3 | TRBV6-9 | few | ASSYKLDSGNTIY
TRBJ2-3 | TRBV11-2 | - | ASSLQLMDTQY
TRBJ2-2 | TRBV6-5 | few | ASSYDTYTGELF
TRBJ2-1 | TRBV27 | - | ASSRPLAGSNEQF
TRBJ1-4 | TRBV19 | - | ASSTGGQHGFEKLF
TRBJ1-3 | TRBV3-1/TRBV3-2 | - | ASSREFGGGNTIY
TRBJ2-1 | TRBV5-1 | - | ASSRRDYNEQF
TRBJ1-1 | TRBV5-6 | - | ASSLGREAF
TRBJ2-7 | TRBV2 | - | ASARGHEQY
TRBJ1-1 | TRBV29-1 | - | SVEGWTGGAF
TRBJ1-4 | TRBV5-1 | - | ASTSMATGGYEKLF
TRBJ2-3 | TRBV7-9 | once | ASSLELHTDTQY
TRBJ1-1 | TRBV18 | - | ASSSGAQNTEAF
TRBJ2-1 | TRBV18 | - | ASSPGTAREQF
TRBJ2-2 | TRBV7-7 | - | ASSASGTSTGELF
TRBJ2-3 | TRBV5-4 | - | ASSFVGASTDTQY
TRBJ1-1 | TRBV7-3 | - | ASSTGNTEAF
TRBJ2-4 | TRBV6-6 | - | ASSFPGGFAKNIQY
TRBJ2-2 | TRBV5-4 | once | ASSLSTGNTGELF
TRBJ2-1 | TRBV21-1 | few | ASSKRIAGSYNEQF